This entry features one T cell receptor (beta chain) sequence. The antigen is undetermined. This entry is derived from a study of T cell responses to AZD1222 COVID-19 vaccine. Findings of the study overall: Only a handful of individuals given AZD1222 were seropositive at baseline. Spike-specific TCR breadth and depth were elevated following two AZD1222 doses.

V was clipped by 5 bases and J by 4 bases, with 12 bases between them. There are 13 residues in the CDR3. Looked up from germline, CDR1 is LGHDT and CDR2 is YNNKEL (reference sequence). Method: immunoSEQ multiplex PCR; TCRdb's copy keeps in-frame clones and lacks some. The table has about 100,000 clones, 90% to 95% seen once. Sequenced here: peripheral blood, sampled 28 days after the second AZD1222 dose. The gene calls are TRBV3-1 (or the pseudogene TRBV3-2) and TRBJ2-7, with D unclear. The TCR originated in an adult who received the AZD1222 COVID-19 vaccine. This CDR3 is CASSGMGGYEQYF. The CDR3 coding sequence is TGTGCCAGCAGCGGCATGGGTGGGTACGAGCAGTACTTC.